Each of the 32 T cell receptor beta chains below was sequenced from the same sample in a study of blood T cell repertoires in COVID-19. This table comes from immunoSEQ multiplex PCR, and its TCRdb copy is limited to in-frame clones, with some not included. The sample holds roughly 140,000 clones, approximately 88% seen once. Sequencing was performed on peripheral blood. The receptors originated from a human donor in a cohort sampled during active COVID-19.

The chain couples TRBV3-1 (or the pseudogene TRBV3-2) to TRBJ2-7; tentatively, D is TRBD2 (5 bases). Trimming took 4 bases from V and 6 from J, leaving 7 bases between them. There are 11 residues in the CDR3. Germline-derived CDR1 and CDR2 are LGHDT and YNNKEL (reference sequence). The chain's CDR3 is CASSPGSEQYF. In DNA form, the CDR3 reads TGTGCCAGCAGCCCGGGGTCCGAGCAGTACTTC.

The chain couples TRBV7-9 to TRBJ1-1, with TRBD1 matching 7 bases. The J segment lost 1 base and the V segment lost 5 bases, leaving 13 bases of the junction unmatched. There are 17 residues in the CDR3. Germline CDR1 reads SEHNR; CDR2 reads FQNEAQ (reference sequence). DNA for the CDR3: TGTGCCAGCAGCCCCGACGAACAGGGGATTGGGAACACTGAAGCTTTCTTT. Its translation: CASSPDEQGIGNTEAFF.

The chain links TRBV5-8 to TRBJ1-1; tentative D call: TRBD1 (5 bases). Germline V lookup: CDR1 SGHTS, CDR2 YDEGEE. There are 13 residues in the CDR3. The V gene lost 5 bases and the J gene lost 4 bases, with 12 bases spanning the gap. This chain's CDR3 is CASSYRGITEAFF. The CDR3 coding sequence is TGTGCCAGCAGTTATAGGGGCATCACTGAAGCTTTCTTT.

The chain joins TRBV7-4 to TRBJ2-4, with a possible D match to TRBD1 (5 bases). CDR3 length equals 14 residues. The germline CDR1 and CDR2 sequences are SGHVT and SQSDAQ. The ends were cut back, 2 bases at V and 3 bases at J, with 8 bases in the middle. CDR3 bases: TGTGCCAGCAGCTTACAAGGGGTCAAAAACATTCAGTACTTC. Amino acid sequence: CASSLQGVKNIQYF. The variable domain in full, with the rest retrieved from reference TRBV7-4 and TRBJ2-4, is GAGVSQSPRYKVAKRGRDVALRCDSISGHVTLYWYRQTLGQGSEVLTYSQSDAQRDKSGRPSGRFSAERPERSVSTLKIQRTEQGDSAVYLCASSLQGVKNIQYFGAGTRLSVL.

The chain combines TRBV30 with TRBJ1-4; D unclear. V was pared by 1 base and J by 8 bases, with 11 bases between. Germline V gene lookup returns CDR1 GTSNPN and CDR2 SVGIG (reference sequence). This CDR3 is 13 amino acids long. The chain's CDR3 is CAWSGPIGEKLFF. CDR3 bases: TGTGCCTGGAGTGGACCTATCGGGGAAAAACTGTTTTTT.

J is TRBJ2-2 and V is TRBV18, with 10 bases identical to TRBD1. CDR3 length equals 17 residues. Trimming cost V 1 base and J 4 bases; bases outside gene matches: 6. Germline V gene lookup returns CDR1 KGHSH and CDR2 LQKENI. CDR3 DNA sequence: TGTGCCAGCTCACCACGTGGGGACAGGGGAGGCACCGGGGAGCTGTTTTTT. Translation: CASSPRGDRGGTGELFF.

Remarks on this clone: Germline and junction disagree at one end, which may indicate a read error. The rearrangement joins TRBV29-1 to TRBJ2-1; 12 bases agree with TRBD2. The V gene's germline CDR1 is SQVTM and CDR2 ANQGSEA. The CDR3 is 16 amino acids. The CDR3 region is CSVEELAGGSHNEQFF. DNA for the CDR3: TGCAGCGTTGAAGAACTAGCGGGGGGCTCCCACAATGAGCAGTTCTTC.

The table lists this clone with a count of one. V and J are TRBV5-1 and TRBJ2-3, with TRBD2 matching over 13 bases. Germline CDR1 reads SGHRS; CDR2 reads YFSETQ. The CDR3 length is 18 residues. Germline trimming cut 5 bases from V and 2 bases from J; bases unmatched to any gene: 11. The CDR3 sequence is CASSPATSGGFHTDTQYF. DNA for the CDR3: TGCGCCAGCAGTCCCGCGACTAGCGGGGGGTTCCACACAGATACGCAGTATTTT.

The chain has TRBV4-1 and TRBJ1-2, with 12 bases matching TRBD1. The CDR3 has 16 residues. The junction had 3 bases not matched to a gene; V was cut back by 1 base and J by 3 bases. Germline lookup yields CDR1 MGHRA and CDR2 YSYEKL. The CDR3 DNA reads TGCGCCAGCAGCCAAGTGGGACAGGGGGCGGACTATGGCTACACCTTC. Translating gives CASSQVGQGADYGYTF.

The genes are TRBV7-2 and TRBJ1-2; D remains unclear. The germline gives CDR1 SGHTA, CDR2 FQGNSA. V lost 4 bases and J 6 bases, leaving 18 bases between the germline ends. The CDR3 is 15 residues long. As DNA, the CDR3 is TGTGCCAGCAGCTCCCCCCCCGGGATGAATAATGGCTACACCTTC. It translates to CASSSPPGMNNGYTF.

This rearrangement joins TRBV6-6 to TRBJ2-1; 12 bases match TRBD2. This CDR3 contains 15 residues. The V and J ends lost 8 bases and 3 bases, in that order; junction bases with no gene match: 5. CDR1 and CDR2 (germline): MNHNY, SVGAGI (reference sequence). CDR3 bases: TGTGCCAGCCAGACTAGCGGGGGTGGCTACAATGAGCAGTTCTTC. It codes for CASQTSGGGYNEQFF.

The chain links TRBV7-2 to TRBJ2-7; D not resolved. The CDR3 spans 12 residues. Germline V gives CDR1 SGHTA, CDR2 FQGNSA. Trimming took 4 bases from V and 11 from J, leaving 15 bases between them. Written as DNA, the CDR3 is TGTGCCAGCAGCTCCCCGGGTTTTTTTGAGTACTTC. Translated: CASSSPGFFEYF.

This chain uses TRBV24-1 with TRBJ2-2; 11 positions match TRBD2. CDR1 and CDR2 from the germline V gene are KGHDR and SFDVKD. The CDR3 runs to 17 residues. J was trimmed by 5 bases and V by 2 bases; bases with no gene match: 6. This chain's CDR3 is CATSDSATSGVTGELFF. The CDR3 nucleotides read TGTGCCACCAGTGATTCTGCGACTAGCGGGGTAACCGGGGAGCTGTTTTTT.

V usage is TRBV19 and J usage is TRBJ2-3, with a possible D match to TRBD2 (5 bases). This CDR3 spans 17 amino acids. With 1 base removed from V and 6 bases from J, the gap between germline ends came to 20 bases. Germline loops: CDR1 LNHDA, CDR2 SQIVND (reference sequence). The CDR3 sequence is CASSIGPSEGRRDTQYF. The CDR3 coding sequence is TGTGCCAGTAGTATAGGCCCCTCAGAGGGAAGGAGGGATACGCAGTATTTT. Full variable domain (outside the CDR3, taken from reference TRBV19 and TRBJ2-3): DGGITQSPKYLFRKEGQNVTLSCEQNLNHDAMYWYRQDPGQGLRLIYYSQIVNDFQKGDIAEGYSVSREKKESFPLTVTSAQKNPTAFYLCASSIGPSEGRRDTQYFGPGTRLTVL.

The chain joins TRBV6-1 to TRBJ1-5; D is undetermined. The CDR3 has 14 amino acids. Trimming stripped 3 bases from V and 7 bases from J, with 13 bases between. Germline CDR1 MNHNS, CDR2 SASEGT. The CDR3 is CASSEVTVKQPQHF. In DNA form, the CDR3 reads TGTGCCAGCAGTGAGGTGACTGTCAAGCAGCCCCAGCATTTT.

This clone was detected once. This rearrangement joins TRBV7-8 to TRBJ2-7, with TRBD2 matching 14 bases. V lost 2 bases to trimming and J lost 2 bases; unmatched junction nucleotides: 2. CDR1 SGHVS and CDR2 FQNEAQ come from the germline V gene. The CDR3 loop spans 16 amino acids. The CDR3 sequence: CASSLLGLAGAYEQYF. In nucleotides, the CDR3 is TGTGCCAGCAGCTTATTGGGACTAGCGGGGGCCTACGAGCAGTACTTC.

The rearrangement links TRBV29-1 to TRBJ1-1; unclear D gene. Germline V gene lookup returns CDR1 SQVTM and CDR2 ANQGSEA. The V end lost 5 bases, the J end lost 5 bases, and 9 bases lay between the germline ends. This CDR3 comprises 11 residues. CDR3 sequence: CSVFGGTEAFF. DNA of the CDR3: TGCAGCGTTTTCGGAGGGACTGAAGCTTTCTTT.

The rearrangement links TRBV18 to TRBJ2-1, with TRBD2 matching 14 bases. CDR1 is KGHSH and CDR2 is LQKENI in the germline V gene. The CDR3 has 17 amino acids. V lost 0 bases to trimming and J lost 4 bases; unmatched junction nucleotides: 2. CDR3 DNA: TGTGCCAGCTCACCACCGGGACTAGCGGGAGATTACAATGAGCAGTTCTTC. Its protein product is CASSPPGLAGDYNEQFF.

The rearrangement links TRBV9 to TRBJ1-6; perhaps TRBD1 as D (6 bases). This CDR3 contains 15 residues. Germline V CDR1 and CDR2: SGDLS, YYNGEE. Trimming pared 0 bases from V and 7 bases from J, leaving 11 bases between. CDR3 nucleotides: TGTGCCAGCAGCGTAGAGGGACAAGTAAATTCACCCCTCCACTTT. This codes for CASSVEGQVNSPLHF.

The chain employs TRBV6-2 or TRBV6-3 and TRBJ2-3; weak D call: TRBD2 (5 bases). The CDR3 extends over 14 amino acids. Germline V gives CDR1 MNHEY, CDR2 SVGEGT. Trimming took 6 bases from V and 6 from J, leaving 16 bases between them. CDR3 nucleotides: TGTGCCAGCAGCCGACACGAGTTAGCGGATACGCAGTATTTT. Its protein is CASSRHELADTQYF.

This clone is a singleton in its sample. The gene calls are TRBV5-6 and TRBJ2-5; 12 bases agree with TRBD2. This CDR3 comprises 17 residues. Trimming removed 5 bases from V and 5 bases from J; junction bases left unmatched: 13. Germline V gene sequence: CDR1 SGHDT, CDR2 YYEEEE. Written as DNA, the CDR3 is TGTGCCAGCAGTCACATGACTAGCGGGGGATCAGGGGAGACCCAGTACTTC. This encodes CASSHMTSGGSGETQYF.

This chain links TRBV4-2 with TRBJ2-7, with D possibly being TRBD1 (5 bases). Germline-derived CDR1 and CDR2 are LGHNA and YNFKEQ. This CDR3 contains 12 residues. The V end lost 1 base, the J end lost 6 bases, and 7 bases lay between the germline ends. CDR3 bases: TGTGCCAGCAGCCAAGCTACAGGCGAGCAGTACTTC. This sequence encodes CASSQATGEQYF.

This sequence joins TRBV30 and TRBJ2-3; 9 bases match TRBD2. The CDR3 has 14 residues. Looked up from germline, CDR1 is GTSNPN and CDR2 is SVGIG (reference sequence). V was clipped by 3 bases and J by 2 bases; unmatched bases: 3. The CDR3 reads CAWSSGGPTDTQYF. For the CDR3, the DNA is TGTGCCTGGAGCAGCGGGGGGCCCACAGATACGCAGTATTTT.

The table lists this clone with a few counts. The genes are TRBV5-4 and TRBJ2-1; tentative D call: TRBD2 (5 bases). Trimming cost V 4 bases and J 9 bases, with 20 bases left between them. Germline-derived CDR1 and CDR2 are SGHNT and YYREEE (reference sequence). The CDR3 covers 15 residues. CDR3: CASSASLLAPGEQFF. The CDR3 nucleotides are TGTGCCAGCAGCGCATCGCTGCTAGCCCCGGGTGAGCAGTTCTTC.

J is TRBJ1-2 and V is TRBV19, with 10 bases lining up with TRBD1. In germline, CDR1 is LNHDA, CDR2 SQIVND (reference sequence). CDR3 length equals 15 residues. V was pared by 9 bases and J by 6 bases, with 13 bases of the junction left unmatched. The CDR3 DNA is TGTGCCAGCAGAGACAGGGGGCTGGCTGCGGATGGCTACACCTTC. It is translated as CASRDRGLAADGYTF.

The chain combines TRBV6-2 or TRBV6-3 with TRBJ2-5; 13 bases match TRBD2. CDR3 length: 17 residues. The germline V gene encodes CDR1 MNHEY and CDR2 SVGEGT. V dropped 5 bases and J dropped 2; count of bases not matched to a gene: 8. For the CDR3, the DNA is TGTGCCAGCAGTCTCGGACTAGCGGGGGTATTTCAAGAGACCCAGTACTTC. Translation: CASSLGLAGVFQETQYF.

This clone was counted only a few times. The chain has TRBV5-1 and TRBJ2-1; 13 bases fit TRBD2. V gave up 0 bases and J gave up 7 bases; unmatched junction bases: 1. This CDR3 contains 15 residues. In germline, CDR1 is SGHRS, CDR2 YFSETQ. CDR3 sequence reads: CASSLELAGGNEQFF. The CDR3 DNA reads as TGCGCCAGCAGCTTGGAACTAGCGGGGGGGAATGAGCAGTTCTTC.

This clone has just a few counts. The chain employs TRBV4-1 and TRBJ1-2; D is unclear. Germline V gives CDR1 MGHRA, CDR2 YSYEKL. With 0 bases removed from V and 4 bases from J, the gap between germline ends came to 12 bases. The CDR3 totals 15 residues. CDR3 DNA sequence: TGCGCCAGCAGCCAAGATAGCGGGTACTCCTATGGCTACACCTTC. The encoded protein is CASSQDSGYSYGYTF.

The rearrangement joins TRBV19 to TRBJ2-5, with 8 bases identical to TRBD2. Looked up from germline, CDR1 is LNHDA and CDR2 is SQIVND (reference sequence). The CDR3 is 15 residues long. The ends lost 2 bases at V and 4 bases at J; junction bases unmatched: 6. CDR3 amino acids: CASSISAGGPETQYF. The CDR3 region has the DNA TGTGCCAGTAGTATATCGGCGGGGGGCCCAGAGACCCAGTACTTC.

This chain connects TRBV7-9 to TRBJ2-7, with 7 bases identical to TRBD2. Per germline, CDR1 SEHNR and CDR2 FQNEAQ (reference sequence). The CDR3 length is 14 residues. Losses at the gene ends were 3 bases for V and 0 bases for J; bases not matched to a gene: 2. The CDR3 protein is CASSFGGSSYEQYF. CDR3 nucleotide sequence: TGTGCCAGCAGCTTCGGCGGGAGCTCCTACGAGCAGTACTTC.

This clone appeared a single time. This sequence joins TRBV27 and TRBJ1-2, with 9 bases fitting TRBD1. The V and J ends lost 6 bases and 7 bases, in that order; junction bases with no gene match: 12. The length of the CDR3 is 15 residues. Germline CDR1 MNHEY, CDR2 SMNVEV (reference sequence). CDR3 loop: CASRMLTGGSFGYTF. As DNA, the CDR3 is TGTGCCAGCAGAATGTTGACAGGGGGTAGTTTTGGCTACACCTTC.

The chain employs TRBV5-1 and TRBJ2-5; a weak D match, TRBD2 (6 bases). The CDR3 runs 15 residues. Germline values: CDR1 SGHRS, CDR2 YFSETQ. V was pared by 3 bases and J by 5 bases, with 17 bases between. The CDR3 loop is CASSWVEGRGETQYF. In DNA, the CDR3 is TGCGCCAGCAGCTGGGTGGAAGGACGGGGGGAGACCCAGTACTTC.